This TCR beta chain originates from a study of T cells in localized non-small cell lung cancer. Study-level findings and limits: Analysis by sequencing included only one tumor region, so heterogeneity remains possible. Increased T cell density in blood showed an association with longer overall survival. Out of the top 100 tumor clones, a median about 58 were seen in adjacent lung. There was higher T cell clonality in uninvolved adjacent lung than in tumor, and it was highest there.

As concerns this clone: Antigen specificity is unknown.

Method: immunoSEQ multiplex PCR; TCRdb's copy keeps in-frame clones and lacks some. The sample consists of approximately 35,000 clones, about 92% of them appearing once. The CDR3 contains 14 residues. V lost 6 bases to trimming and J lost 7 bases; unmatched junction nucleotides: 12. Germline assignment: CDR1 SQVTM and CDR2 ANQGSEA. The gene calls are TRBV29-1 and TRBJ2-1, with 7 bases aligning to TRBD2. The TCR comes from a female donor at least 60 years old with stage I lung adenocarcinoma. The sequencing used peripheral blood, collected before any cancer treatment. CDR3 coding DNA: TGCAGCGTCTTATACGGACTAGGACCTAATGAGCAGTTCTTC. Translating gives CSVLYGLGPNEQFF.